This T cell receptor beta chain emerged from a study of shared clonotypes between healthy human individuals. Study-wide results and caveats: In having few donors, the study represented limited genetic and exposure-history diversity.

V shed 11 bases and J 6 bases; nucleotides not matched to a gene: 12. Germline loops: CDR1 SNHLY, CDR2 FYNNEI. There are 14 residues in the CDR3. Only in-frame clones appear in the TCRdb table, and some are missing; sequencing was by immunoSEQ multiplex PCR. The sample consists of some 510,000 clones, roughly 78% of them appearing once. On this clone itself: What it binds is unknown.

Adult Caucasians living in Nashville, Tennessee made up all of the donors. This chain connects TRBV2 to TRBJ2-7; TRBD2 matches at 11 bases. Input material: PBMCs. This receptor was identified in a woman aged 40 to 50 in good health. Some clones in this sample may be carry-over from other donors' samples. The chain's CDR3 is CAGGIAGGPSEQYF. The DNA of the CDR3 is TGTGCCGGGGGGATAGCGGGAGGGCCCAGCGAGCAGTACTTC.